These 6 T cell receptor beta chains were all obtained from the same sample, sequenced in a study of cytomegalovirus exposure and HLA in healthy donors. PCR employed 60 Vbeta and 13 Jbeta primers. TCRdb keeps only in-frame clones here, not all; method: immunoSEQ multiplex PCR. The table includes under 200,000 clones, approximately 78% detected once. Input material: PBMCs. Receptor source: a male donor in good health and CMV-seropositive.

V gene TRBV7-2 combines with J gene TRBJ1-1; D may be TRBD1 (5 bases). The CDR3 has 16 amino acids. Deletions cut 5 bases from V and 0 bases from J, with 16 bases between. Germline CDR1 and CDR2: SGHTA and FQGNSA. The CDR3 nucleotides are TGTGCCAGCAGCCCCCTAGCGGGAGGGGTGAACACTGAAGCTTTCTTT. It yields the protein CASSPLAGGVNTEAFF.

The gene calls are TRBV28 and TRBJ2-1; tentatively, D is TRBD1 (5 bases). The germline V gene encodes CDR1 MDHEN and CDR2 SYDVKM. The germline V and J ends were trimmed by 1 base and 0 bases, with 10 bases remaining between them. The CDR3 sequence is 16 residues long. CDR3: CASSLFTGSSYNEQFF. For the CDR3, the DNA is TGTGCCAGCAGTTTATTTACAGGCAGCTCCTACAATGAGCAGTTCTTC.

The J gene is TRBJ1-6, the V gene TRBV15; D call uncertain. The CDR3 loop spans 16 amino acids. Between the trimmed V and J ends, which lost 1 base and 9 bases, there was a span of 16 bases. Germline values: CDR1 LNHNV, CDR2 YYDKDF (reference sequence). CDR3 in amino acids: CATSRAVPSDSSPLHF. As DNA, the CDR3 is TGTGCCACCAGCAGAGCCGTACCAAGCGATTCTTCACCCCTCCACTTT.

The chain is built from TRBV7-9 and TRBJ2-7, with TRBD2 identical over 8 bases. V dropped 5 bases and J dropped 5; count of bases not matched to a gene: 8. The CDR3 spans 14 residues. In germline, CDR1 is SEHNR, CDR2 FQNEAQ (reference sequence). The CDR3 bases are TGTGCCAGCAGCCCAAGCGGGGGTGGCGACGAGCAGTACTTC. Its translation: CASSPSGGGDEQYF.

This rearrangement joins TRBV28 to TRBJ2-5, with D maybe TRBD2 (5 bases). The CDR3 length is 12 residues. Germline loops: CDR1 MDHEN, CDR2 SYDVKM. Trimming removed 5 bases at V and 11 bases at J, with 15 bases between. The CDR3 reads CASSRTPGPQYF. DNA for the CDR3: TGTGCCAGCAGTCGGACTCCTGGCCCGCAGTACTTC.

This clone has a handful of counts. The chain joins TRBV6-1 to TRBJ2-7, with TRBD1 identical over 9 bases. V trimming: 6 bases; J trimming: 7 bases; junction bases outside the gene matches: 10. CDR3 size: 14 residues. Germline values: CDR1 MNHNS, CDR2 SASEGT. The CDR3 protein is CASRLGTGYEEQYF. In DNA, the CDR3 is TGTGCCAGCAGGTTAGGGACAGGGTATGAAGAGCAGTACTTC.